The clone carrying this TCR beta chain was counted once. Its antigen is as yet unknown. Some clones are missing from TCRdb's copy, which holds only in-frame ones; the method was immunoSEQ multiplex PCR. The sample lists about 650,000 clones; about 95% were seen once. Germline CDR1 reads SGHAT; CDR2 reads FQNNGV. Unmatched junction bases numbered 14, after V lost 5 bases and J lost 3 bases. The CDR3 is 19 amino acids. The sample is drawn from a study of shared clonotypes between healthy human individuals. On the study more broadly: Each donor's CD8 memory used one plate, CD8 naive two, each CD4 subset three. The study's findings and limits: Among the subsets, naive ones generally showed larger estimated richness than memory ones.

Naive CD8 cells lacked CD45RO and underwent positive selection for CCR7, leaving out terminally differentiated effector memory CD45RA+ cells. The sample comprised naive CD8+ T cells sorted from blood. The sequence came from a woman aged 25 to 39 in good health. V gene TRBV11-2 combines with J gene TRBJ2-3; the match to TRBD2 covers 13 bases. The CDR3 sequence is CASSPGLAGDPSGTDTQYF. CDR3 bases: TGTGCCAGCAGCCCCGGACTAGCGGGAGACCCTTCCGGGACAGATACGCAGTATTTT.